Listed below are T cell receptor beta chains from one sample, sequenced in a study of human T cells and chemical hapten exposure. TCRdb independently ran MiXCR on the RACE reads; one entry per CDR3 protein. Of approximately 320,000 distinct CDR3 sequences listed, approximately 5% are singletons. The sample in question was whole blood, obtained in connection with sensitization to the hapten diphenylcyclopropenone (DPC). The origin of the receptors is a woman aged 18-30 years with alopecia areata. Some clones in this sample may be carry-over from other donors' samples. Each CDR3 is given with its conserved first and last residue.

v_call: TRBV6-2/TRBV6-3
j_call: TRBJ2-6
cdr3_aa: CASSGLRQATSGANVLTF

v_call: TRBV7-2
j_call: TRBJ1-4
cdr3_aa: CASSLVGGGGEKLFF

v_call: TRBV27
j_call: TRBJ1-1
cdr3_aa: CASSLYQQEGAFF

v_call: TRBV6-6
j_call: TRBJ2-1
cdr3_aa: CASSYSPGGLNNEQFF

v_call: TRBV10-3
j_call: TRBJ1-6
cdr3_aa: CAISEYRESSYNSPLHF

v_call: TRBV7-8
j_call: TRBJ2-3
cdr3_aa: CASSFLGGGGTDTQYF

v_call: TRBV27
j_call: TRBJ2-5
cdr3_aa: CASTLSGGTGQETQYF

v_call: TRBV19
j_call: TRBJ2-6
cdr3_aa: CASRTGRLSGANVLTF

v_call: TRBV20-1
j_call: TRBJ2-7
cdr3_aa: CSARGQGPYEQYF

v_call: TRBV9
j_call: TRBJ2-2
cdr3_aa: CASSARNTGELFF

v_call: TRBV7-9
j_call: TRBJ2-3
cdr3_aa: CASSLGKADTQYF

v_call: TRBV29-1
j_call: TRBJ2-5
cdr3_aa: CSVLYLQTGEETQYF

v_call: TRBV20-1
j_call: TRBJ2-1
cdr3_aa: CSARGPMDEQFF

v_call: TRBV20-1
j_call: TRBJ2-3
cdr3_aa: CSASQGGNTQYF

v_call: TRBV7-2
j_call: TRBJ1-1
cdr3_aa: CASSSRPPFSEAFF

v_call: TRBV20-1
j_call: TRBJ2-1
cdr3_aa: CSARQRGPDYNEQFF

v_call: TRBV6-1
j_call: TRBJ1-5
cdr3_aa: CASSGRAGQPQHF

v_call: TRBV20-1
j_call: TRBJ2-2
cdr3_aa: CSARDFGGGDTGELFF

v_call: TRBV7-6
j_call: TRBJ2-2
cdr3_aa: CASSLFLGTGLPGELFF

v_call: TRBV3-1
j_call: TRBJ2-7
cdr3_aa: CASSRADTGFYEQYF

v_call: TRBV7-9
j_call: TRBJ2-7
cdr3_aa: CASSLGSSGEQYF

v_call: TRBV29-1
j_call: TRBJ1-3
cdr3_aa: CSVEIGNRDTIYF

v_call: TRBV24-1
j_call: TRBJ2-1
cdr3_aa: CATSDLQGNRNEQFF

v_call: TRBV6-6
j_call: TRBJ2-7
cdr3_aa: CASHPDPGAYEQYF

v_call: TRBV5-1
j_call: TRBJ2-7
cdr3_aa: CASSPTGTGATHYEQYF

v_call: TRBV7-9
j_call: TRBJ2-3
cdr3_aa: CASSFFLAGEADTQYF

v_call: TRBV7-2
j_call: TRBJ2-2
cdr3_aa: CASSWGFNTGELFF

v_call: TRBV5-4
j_call: TRBJ2-3
cdr3_aa: CASSLRSLASTDTQYF

v_call: TRBV6-5
j_call: TRBJ2-7
cdr3_aa: CASYAGNEQYF

v_call: TRBV20-1
j_call: TRBJ2-2
cdr3_aa: CSARKPGLNTGELFF

v_call: TRBV6-2/TRBV6-3
j_call: TRBJ2-1
cdr3_aa: CASSPKTKGPHSYNEQFF

v_call: TRBV7-9
j_call: TRBJ1-4
cdr3_aa: CASSLPGAEKLFF

v_call: TRBV2
j_call: TRBJ2-3
cdr3_aa: CASSLAIGDTQYF

v_call: TRBV5-1
j_call: TRBJ2-1
cdr3_aa: CASSELAGGILDEQFF

v_call: TRBV6-5
j_call: TRBJ2-3
cdr3_aa: CASSIPGADTQYF

v_call: TRBV28
j_call: TRBJ1-2
cdr3_aa: CASSAGPTRTNYGYTF

v_call: TRBV12-5
j_call: TRBJ1-1
cdr3_aa: CASGLPPQTEAFF